The 26 T cell receptor beta chains below were found in one sample sequenced in a study of T cell changes during pregnancy in multiple sclerosis. Clones were sequenced by immunoSEQ multiplex PCR, and TCRdb holds only the in-frame ones, with some missing. This table has roughly 99,000 clones, roughly 90% appearing once. This specimen was peripheral blood, taken in the third trimester of pregnancy. The receptors stem from a female donor in good health, enrolled as a control in a pregnancy study.

The chain joins TRBV2 to TRBJ1-1; D unresolved. Between the trimmed V and J ends, which lost 6 bases and 2 bases, there was a span of 10 bases. The CDR3 length is 13 residues. In germline, CDR1 is SNHLY, CDR2 FYNNEI. The CDR3 loop is CASSLSENTEAFF. CDR3 DNA: TGTGCCAGCAGCCTCTCAGAAAACACTGAAGCTTTCTTT.

This clone appeared a few times. This sequence joins TRBV19 and TRBJ1-1, with D hard to call. Trimming removed 7 bases from V and 3 bases from J, with 15 bases in between. Germline CDR1 reads LNHDA; CDR2 reads SQIVND (reference sequence). The CDR3 is made up of 14 amino acids. The CDR3 is CASISPRTDTEAFF. Here the CDR3 DNA reads TGTGCCAGTATCTCTCCTCGGACTGACACTGAAGCTTTCTTT.

The V call is TRBV6-5, the J call TRBJ1-5; D remains unclear. V lost 5 bases and J 2 bases, leaving 10 bases between the germline ends. CDR3 size: 14 residues. Germline V gene lookup returns CDR1 MNHEY and CDR2 SVGAGI. The CDR3 region has the DNA TGTGCCAGCAGTCCCCTTTTTGGCAATCAGCCCCAGCATTTT. Encoded protein: CASSPLFGNQPQHF.

This chain joins TRBV25-1 and TRBJ1-2; the match to TRBD1 covers 7 bases. This CDR3 has 14 amino acids. The germline V gene has CDR1 MGHDK and CDR2 SYGVNS. V was pared by 4 bases and J by 6 bases, with 8 bases of the junction left unmatched. The CDR3 DNA reads TGTGCCAGCAGTGGGTCGGGGACAGACGATGGCTACACCTTC. This translates into CASSGSGTDDGYTF.

This clone has just one count. The chain uses TRBV6-1 and TRBJ2-7, with D unclear. Germline V CDR1 and CDR2: MNHNS, SASEGT. The CDR3 has 12 amino acids. V lost 6 bases and J lost 3, with 9 bases in between. The CDR3: CASRETSYEQYF. The CDR3 DNA reads TGTGCCAGCAGGGAGACGAGCTACGAGCAGTACTTC.

In its sample, this clone was seen a few times. The V gene is TRBV15, the J gene TRBJ1-5, with a possible D match to TRBD1 (5 bases). The CDR3 consists of 13 residues. CDR1 is LNHNV and CDR2 is YYDKDF in the germline V gene (reference sequence). V was pared by 6 bases and J by 5 bases, with 11 bases between. The CDR3: CATSLPTDQPQHF. DNA of the CDR3: TGTGCCACCAGTCTCCCGACAGATCAGCCCCAGCATTTT.

This rearrangement joins TRBV19 to TRBJ1-1, with 10 bases lining up with TRBD1. After removal of 5 bases from V and 2 bases from J, the junction contained 8 bases not matched to a gene. The CDR3 runs to 16 residues. CDR1 is LNHDA and CDR2 is SQIVND in the germline V gene (reference sequence). CDR3 loop: CASSHRDRGFNTEAFF. In nucleotides, the CDR3 is TGTGCCAGTAGTCACCGGGACAGGGGCTTTAACACTGAAGCTTTCTTT.

The CDR3 region is CASTSTNTGELFF. As DNA, the CDR3 is TGTGCCAGCACCAGTACGAACACCGGGGAGCTGTTTTTT. The chain joins TRBV2 to TRBJ2-2, with unresolved D. The V end lost 7 bases, the J end lost 0 bases, and 6 bases lay between the germline ends. The V gene's germline CDR1 is SNHLY and CDR2 FYNNEI. The CDR3 has 13 residues.

This chain connects TRBV27 to TRBJ2-7; a possible D gene is TRBD1 (5 bases). CDR3 length: 14 amino acids. Per germline, CDR1 MNHEY and CDR2 SMNVEV (reference sequence). The V and J ends lost 2 bases and 1 base respectively, with 9 bases between them. The CDR3 loop is CASSLLTDSYEQYF. The CDR3 nucleotides are TGTGCCAGCAGTTTACTGACAGATTCCTACGAGCAGTACTTC.

This chain connects TRBV7-9 to TRBJ1-1; the D gene is possibly TRBD1 (6 bases). The CDR3 length is 15 residues. Germline-derived CDR1 and CDR2 are SEHNR and FQNEAQ (reference sequence). Trimming took off 5 bases at V and 0 bases at J, with 13 bases between the two ends. CDR3 residues: CASSLDSLMNTEAFF. In DNA form, the CDR3 reads TGTGCCAGCAGCCTGGACAGCCTAATGAACACTGAAGCTTTCTTT.

This clone was counted once. CDR3 coding DNA: TGTGCCAGCAGCCAAGACAGGGGGCGTCGGGAGACCCAGTACTTC. Protein sequence: CASSQDRGRRETQYF. The chain uses TRBV7-9 and TRBJ2-5; 10 bases are shared with TRBD1. V was clipped by 5 bases and J by 5 bases; unmatched bases: 8. The V gene's germline CDR1 is SEHNR and CDR2 FQNEAQ (reference sequence). CDR3 length equals 15 residues.

The chain couples TRBV29-1 to TRBJ1-5, with 10 bases identical to TRBD1. The CDR3 has 14 residues. J was trimmed by 9 bases and V by 4 bases; bases with no gene match: 9. Per germline, CDR1 SQVTM and CDR2 ANQGSEA. Here the CDR3 reads CSVGTGTGALPQHF. In DNA, the CDR3 is TGCAGCGTTGGAACCGGGACAGGGGCTCTGCCCCAGCATTTT.

The rearrangement links TRBV29-1 to TRBJ1-2; weak D call: TRBD1 (5 bases). The CDR3 is 13 residues long. Germline-derived CDR1 and CDR2 are SQVTM and ANQGSEA. The V end lost 7 bases, the J end lost 3 bases, and 15 bases lay between the germline ends. CDR3 nucleotide sequence: TGCAGCGGGACACACTCAAGGGACTATGGCTACACCTTC. As protein: CSGTHSRDYGYTF.

DNA for the CDR3: TGTGCCAGCAGCCCTAGCCAGAACACTGAAGCTTTCTTT. It yields the protein CASSPSQNTEAFF. The V and J genes are TRBV11-1 and TRBJ1-1; D gene unclear. With 5 bases removed from V and 1 base from J, the gap between germline ends came to 8 bases. CDR1 SGHAT and CDR2 FQDESV come from the germline V gene (reference sequence). The CDR3 spans 13 residues.

This clone has a single count. Here the CDR3 reads CASPGGDGALTQYF. The CDR3 bases are TGTGCCAGCCCGGGGGGTGACGGGGCCCTAACGCAGTATTTT. The chain links TRBV27 to TRBJ2-3; TRBD2 aligns across 7 bases. The germline V gene encodes CDR1 MNHEY and CDR2 SMNVEV (reference sequence). CDR3 length: 14 amino acids. Trimming took 8 bases from V and 9 from J; bases not matched to a gene: 14.

As concerns this clone: The same CDR3 also results from other DNA sequences found in this sample. The chain links TRBV20-1 to TRBJ2-3; D is undetermined. This CDR3 is built from 11 residues. Between the trimmed V and J ends, which lost 3 bases and 5 bases, there was a span of 6 bases. In germline, CDR1 is DFQATT, CDR2 SNEGSKA (reference sequence). CDR3 sequence (DNA): TGCAGTGCTAGGTCGGGAGATACGCAGTATTTT. Protein: CSARSGDTQYF.

The rearrangement links TRBV29-1 to TRBJ1-1; the match to TRBD1 covers 9 bases. Losses at the gene ends were 7 bases for V and 0 bases for J; bases not matched to a gene: 6. This CDR3 comprises 14 residues. CDR1 and CDR2 (germline): SQVTM, ANQGSEA. CDR3 sequence reads: CSAKQGALNTEAFF. Written as DNA, the CDR3 is TGCAGCGCCAAACAGGGGGCACTGAACACTGAAGCTTTCTTT. Looking up the rest from reference TRBV29-1 and TRBJ1-1 gives the full variable domain: SAVISQKPSRDICQRGTSLTIQCQVDSQVTMMFWYRQQPGQSLTLIATANQGSEATYESGFVIDKFPISRPNLTFSTLTVSNMSPEDSSIYLCSAKQGALNTEAFFGQGTRLTVV.

V is TRBV7-2 and J is TRBJ1-2; 8 bases are a match to TRBD1. Germline V gives CDR1 SGHTA, CDR2 FQGNSA. The CDR3 covers 15 residues. Unmatched junction bases numbered 5, after V lost 3 bases and J lost 2 bases. The chain's CDR3 is CASSFNGQGNYGYTF. The CDR3 DNA follows: TGTGCCAGCAGCTTCAACGGACAGGGCAACTATGGCTACACCTTC.

The chain combines TRBV7-6 with TRBJ1-6; 7 bases agree with TRBD1. Germline V gives CDR1 SGHVS, CDR2 FNYEAQ. V lost 1 base, J lost 7 bases, and 4 bases stayed unmatched. The CDR3 runs to 15 residues. This CDR3 is CASSLGQGKNSPLHF. CDR3 sequence (DNA): TGTGCCAGCAGCTTAGGACAGGGAAAGAATTCACCCCTCCACTTT.

The V and J genes are TRBV9 and TRBJ2-7; TRBD2 matches at 8 bases. Unmatched junction bases numbered 5, after V lost 0 bases and J lost 3 bases. This CDR3 has 15 amino acids. Looked up from germline, CDR1 is SGDLS and CDR2 is YYNGEE. CDR3 DNA sequence: TGTGCCAGCAGCGTAGACCCAGCGGGGGTCTACGAGCAGTACTTC. This translates into CASSVDPAGVYEQYF.

This chain joins TRBV23-1 and TRBJ1-5, with D tentatively TRBD1 (6 bases). TRBV23-1 is noted as an ORF with a role that remains uncertain. The germline V and J ends were trimmed by 0 bases and 3 bases, with 15 bases remaining between them. CDR3 length: 17 amino acids. CDR3 bases: TGCGCCAGCAGTCAATCTCCCCCCAGGGGAGACAATCAGCCCCAGCATTTT. Translating it yields CASSQSPPRGDNQPQHF.

CDR3 region: CASLGQQLNTEAFF. CDR3 bases: TGTGCCAGTTTGGGACAGCAACTGAACACTGAAGCTTTCTTT. This chain uses TRBV6-1 with TRBJ1-1; 7 bases agree with TRBD1. This CDR3 spans 14 amino acids. The germline V gene encodes CDR1 MNHNS and CDR2 SASEGT. V lost 9 bases, J lost 0 bases, and 7 bases stayed unmatched.

This chain uses TRBV4-1 with TRBJ1-1, with 10 bases aligning to TRBD1. The CDR3 totals 16 residues. The germline gives CDR1 MGHRA, CDR2 YSYEKL. After removal of 7 bases from V and 5 bases from J, the junction contained 13 bases not matched to a gene. CDR3 sequence (DNA): TGCGCCAGCACCCGATTCATCACGGGACAGGGGACTGAAGCTTTCTTT. Its translation is CASTRFITGQGTEAFF.

The rearrangement links TRBV5-4 to TRBJ2-7; tentatively, D is TRBD1 (6 bases). CDR1 is SGHNT, CDR2 YYREEE, per germline (reference sequence). V dropped 4 bases and J dropped 3 bases, with 14 bases sitting between them. This CDR3 is built from 14 residues. The CDR3 region is CASSHRDNLYEQYF. In nucleotides, the CDR3 is TGTGCCAGCAGCCACCGGGACAACCTCTACGAGCAGTACTTC.

The chain recombines TRBV15 with TRBJ1-1, with 9 bases aligning to TRBD1. V shed 6 bases, J shed 1 base, and the junction held 6 bases outside the gene matches. The germline gives CDR1 LNHNV, CDR2 YYDKDF (reference sequence). The CDR3 loop spans 15 amino acids. CDR3 DNA sequence: TGTGCCACCAGTCAACCGGGACAGGGGAACACTGAAGCTTTCTTT. Translated, it gives CATSQPGQGNTEAFF.

The J gene is TRBJ2-3, the V gene TRBV6-5; a weak D match, TRBD2 (6 bases). This CDR3 spans 16 amino acids. V lost 0 bases and J lost 0, with 10 bases in between. CDR1 is MNHEY, CDR2 SVGAGI, per germline. Here the CDR3 DNA reads TGTGCCAGCAGTTACTCTGGCGGGATTAGCACAGATACGCAGTATTTT. It encodes CASSYSGGISTDTQYF.